Sequencing of this T cell receptor beta chain was carried out in a study of cytomegalovirus exposure and HLA in healthy donors. Whole-study results and caveats: Immune exposure data for these donors was limited to CMV serostatus. Among TCR sequences, most were rare, though some public TCRs appeared in many donors.

After removal of 8 bases from V and 3 bases from J, the junction contained 7 bases not matched to a gene. Germline CDR1 and CDR2: MNHNS and SASEGT. The length of the CDR3 is 13 residues. In regard to this clone: Its matching antigen is unknown.

60 Vbeta and 13 Jbeta primers were used in PCR. The method was immunoSEQ multiplex PCR; TCRdb's version includes in-frame clones alone and lacks a portion of them. This table holds about 160,000 clones, roughly 80% found once. The chain links TRBV6-1 to TRBJ2-7; 7 bases agree with TRBD1. Source material: PBMCs. This receptor was taken from a male donor in good health and CMV-seropositive. The CDR3 region has the DNA TGTGCCAGCTTACTCAGGGGGAACTACGAGCAGTACTTC. Its protein product is CASLLRGNYEQYF.